These T cell receptor beta chains were read from a single sample in a study of blood T cell repertoires in COVID-19. Sequencing used immunoSEQ multiplex PCR; TCRdb keeps in-frame clones, though not all of them. Counted here are 310,000 or so clones, around 86% occurring once; the ten biggest clones make up about 10%. Source material: PBMCs or T cells enriched from blood (not recorded which). The receptors were sampled from a woman aged 18-29 years who had recovered from COVID-19. Both conserved end residues are part of each CDR3. The order of the fields is D gene, clone size, J gene, CDR3 length, V gene, CDR3 protein, CDR3 DNA. A D gene is named only where the DNA matches it firmly. Part of the rows lack a size; the others show once, few, many or a class for expanded clones.

d_gene: -
abundance: -
j_gene: TRBJ2-5
len: 15
v_gene: TRBV11-3
CDR3aa: CASSLGTLRGETQYF
CDR3nt: TGTGCCAGCAGCTTAGGGACCCTAAGGGGAGAGACCCAGTACTTC

d_gene: TRBD1
abundance: -
j_gene: TRBJ1-2
len: 13
v_gene: TRBV2
CDR3aa: CASQTGGGYGYTF
CDR3nt: TGTGCCAGCCAAACAGGGGGCGGCTATGGCTACACCTTC

d_gene: -
abundance: -
j_gene: TRBJ2-2
len: 12
v_gene: TRBV2
CDR3aa: CASSYRDGELFF
CDR3nt: TGTGCCAGCAGCTACAGGGACGGGGAGCTGTTTTTT

d_gene: TRBD1
abundance: -
j_gene: TRBJ2-3
len: 11
v_gene: TRBV25-1
CDR3aa: CASARGDTQYF
CDR3nt: TGTGCCAGCGCCAGGGGGGATACGCAGTATTTT

d_gene: TRBD2
abundance: -
j_gene: TRBJ2-7
len: 17
v_gene: TRBV5-4
CDR3aa: CASSLKLAGDLGDEQYF
CDR3nt: TGTGCCAGCAGCTTGAAACTAGCGGGAGACTTAGGCGACGAGCAGTACTTC

d_gene: -
abundance: -
j_gene: TRBJ1-2
len: 15
v_gene: TRBV6-5
CDR3aa: CASSYAQAPNYGYTF
CDR3nt: TGTGCCAGCAGTTACGCCCAGGCCCCTAACTATGGCTACACCTTC

d_gene: -
abundance: few
j_gene: TRBJ1-2
len: 16
v_gene: TRBV7-5
CDR3aa: CVRSPPPWWANYGYTF
CDR3nt: TGTGTCAGAAGCCCCCCCCCATGGTGGGCAAACTATGGCTACACCTTC

d_gene: TRBD1
abundance: -
j_gene: TRBJ1-2
len: 13
v_gene: TRBV2
CDR3aa: CASSDRGSTGYTF
CDR3nt: TGTGCCAGCAGCGACAGGGGCTCCACGGGCTACACCTTC

d_gene: -
abundance: -
j_gene: TRBJ1-2
len: 13
v_gene: TRBV12-3/TRBV12-4
CDR3aa: CASSLGRNYGYTF
CDR3nt: TGTGCCAGCAGTTTGGGCAGGAACTATGGCTACACCTTC

d_gene: TRBD1
abundance: -
j_gene: TRBJ2-2
len: 15
v_gene: TRBV9
CDR3aa: CASSVSRTGFGELFF
CDR3nt: TGTGCCAGCAGCGTATCACGGACAGGGTTCGGGGAGCTGTTTTTT

d_gene: -
abundance: -
j_gene: TRBJ2-7
len: 14
v_gene: TRBV25-1
CDR3aa: CASSELSGFHEQYF
CDR3nt: TGTGCCAGCAGTGAATTGTCTGGCTTCCACGAGCAGTACTTC

d_gene: TRBD2
abundance: once
j_gene: TRBJ2-7
len: 14
v_gene: TRBV7-6
CDR3aa: CASSSGLATDEQYF
CDR3nt: TGTGCCAGCAGCTCGGGACTAGCGACCGACGAGCAGTACTTC

d_gene: -
abundance: once
j_gene: TRBJ2-1
len: 15
v_gene: TRBV3-1/TRBV3-2
CDR3aa: CASSRALSLYNEQFF
CDR3nt: TGTGCCAGCAGCCGAGCTTTATCCCTATACAATGAGCAGTTCTTC

d_gene: -
abundance: -
j_gene: TRBJ1-1
len: 13
v_gene: TRBV6-5
CDR3aa: CASRPGVNTEAFF
CDR3nt: TGTGCCAGCAGGCCGGGGGTGAACACTGAAGCTTTCTTT

d_gene: -
abundance: -
j_gene: TRBJ1-1
len: 15
v_gene: TRBV11-3
CDR3aa: CASSPGGSVDTEAFF
CDR3nt: TGTGCCAGCAGCCCCGGTGGGAGCGTGGACACTGAAGCTTTCTTT

d_gene: TRBD1
abundance: -
j_gene: TRBJ2-7
len: 18
v_gene: TRBV7-8
CDR3aa: CASSVTPPGTGDTYEQYF
CDR3nt: TGTGCCAGCAGCGTTACACCCCCCGGGACAGGGGACACCTACGAGCAGTACTTC

d_gene: TRBD2
abundance: once
j_gene: TRBJ2-7
len: 15
v_gene: TRBV14
CDR3aa: CASRPTGGARHEQYF
CDR3nt: TGTGCCAGCAGACCCACGGGGGGAGCGAGGCACGAGCAGTACTTC